This T cell receptor beta chain originates from a study of shared clonotypes between healthy human individuals. Background on the study: Each donor had three CD4 naive, three CD4 memory, two CD8 naive and one CD8 memory plate. Study-level points and caveats: Only blood was sampled; tissue repertoires likely differ.

Profiling relied on immunoSEQ multiplex PCR, and the TCRdb table lists in-frame clones only, not all of them. Of 2,500,000 or so clones in the sample, roughly 92% were seen once. CDR1 and CDR2 from the germline V gene are SGHTA and FQGNSA. The CDR3 is 15 amino acids. The trim removed 3 bases at V and 3 bases at J, leaving 6 bases unmatched. This clone was recorded once. The antigen is undetermined. The sequencing sample was made of naive CD4+ T cells sorted from blood. Subset noted: CD45RA+ positively selected. The receptor was isolated from a man younger than 35 in good health. This chain joins TRBV7-2 and TRBJ2-7; 9 bases fit TRBD2. The CDR3 nucleotides are TGTGCCAGCAGCTTGGATAGCGGGAGATACTACGAGCAGTACTTC. Translation: CASSLDSGRYYEQYF.